Described below is a single TCR beta chain sequence and its context. The CDR3 is 13 amino acids. Germline assignment: CDR1 SEHNR and CDR2 FQNEAQ (reference sequence). V shed 5 bases, J shed 2 bases, and the junction held 3 bases outside the gene matches. These data are taken from a study of shared clonotypes between healthy human individuals. Assay: immunoSEQ multiplex PCR; the TCRdb copy retains only in-frame clones and omits some. The table records roughly 1,600,000 clones, approximately 98.5% of them present only once. Source material: naive CD4+ T cells sorted from blood. Regarding subset: CD45RA+ positively selected. The V call is TRBV7-9, the J call TRBJ2-7; TRBD1 aligns across 7 bases. This clonotype was obtained from a man aged 25 to 40 in good health. The CDR3 loop reads CASSEDRAYEQYF. As DNA, the CDR3 is TGTGCCAGCAGCGAAGACAGGGCCTACGAGCAGTACTTC.